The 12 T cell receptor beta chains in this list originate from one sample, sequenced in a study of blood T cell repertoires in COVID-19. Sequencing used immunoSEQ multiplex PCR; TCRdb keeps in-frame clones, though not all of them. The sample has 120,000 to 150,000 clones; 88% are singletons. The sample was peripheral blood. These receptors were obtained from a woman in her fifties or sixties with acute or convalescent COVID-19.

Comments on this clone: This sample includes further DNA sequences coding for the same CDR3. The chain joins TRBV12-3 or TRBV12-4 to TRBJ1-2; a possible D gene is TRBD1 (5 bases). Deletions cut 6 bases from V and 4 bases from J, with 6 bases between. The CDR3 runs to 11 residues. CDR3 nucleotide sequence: TGTGCCAGCAGCGACAGCTATGGCTACACCTTC. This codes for CASSDSYGYTF.

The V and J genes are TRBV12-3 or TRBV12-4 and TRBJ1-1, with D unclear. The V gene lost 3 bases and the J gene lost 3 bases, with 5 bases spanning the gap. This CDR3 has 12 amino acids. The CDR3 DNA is TGTGCCAGCAGTTTTAGTGACACTGAAGCTTTCTTT. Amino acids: CASSFSDTEAFF.

The CDR3 reads CASSEHRGLAFF. The DNA of the CDR3 is TGTGCCAGCAGCGAACACAGGGGGCTAGCTTTCTTT. The chain recombines TRBV4-2 with TRBJ1-1; 9 positions match TRBD1. CDR1 and CDR2 from the germline V gene are LGHNA and YNFKEQ. With 5 bases clipped from V and 10 bases from J, the junction kept 5 bases outside the gene matches. This CDR3 has 12 amino acids.

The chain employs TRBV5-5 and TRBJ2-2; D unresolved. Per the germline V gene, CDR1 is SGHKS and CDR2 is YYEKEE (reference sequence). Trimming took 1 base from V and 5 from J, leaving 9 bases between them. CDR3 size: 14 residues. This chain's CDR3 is CASSLLAETGELFF. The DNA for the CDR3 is TGTGCCAGCAGCTTGCTCGCCGAGACCGGGGAGCTGTTTTTT. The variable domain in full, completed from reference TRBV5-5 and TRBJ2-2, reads DAGVTQSPTHLIKTRGQQVTLRCSPISGHKSVSWYQQVLGQGPQFIFQYYEKEERGRGNFPDRFSARQFPNYSSELNVNALLLGDSALYLCASSLLAETGELFFGEGSRLTVL.

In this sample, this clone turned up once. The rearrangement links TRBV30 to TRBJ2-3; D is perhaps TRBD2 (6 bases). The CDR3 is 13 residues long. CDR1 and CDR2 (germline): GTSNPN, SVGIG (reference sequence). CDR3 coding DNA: TGTTCGTCTCGGCGGGGAGCCACAGATACGCAGTATTTT. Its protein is CSSRRGATDTQYF.

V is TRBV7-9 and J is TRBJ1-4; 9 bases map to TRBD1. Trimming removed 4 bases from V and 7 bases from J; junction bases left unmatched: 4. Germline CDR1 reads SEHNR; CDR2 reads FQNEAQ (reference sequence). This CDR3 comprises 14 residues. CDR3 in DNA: TGTGCCAGCAGCTCGGGACAGGGCGGTGAAAAACTGTTTTTT. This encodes CASSSGQGGEKLFF.

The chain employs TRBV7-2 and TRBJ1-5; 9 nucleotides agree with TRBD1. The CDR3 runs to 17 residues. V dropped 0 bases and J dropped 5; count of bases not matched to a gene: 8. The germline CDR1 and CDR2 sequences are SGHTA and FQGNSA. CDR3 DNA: TGTGCCAGCAGCTTAGCCTCCGGGACAGGGTTGTATCAGCCCCAGCATTTT. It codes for CASSLASGTGLYQPQHF.

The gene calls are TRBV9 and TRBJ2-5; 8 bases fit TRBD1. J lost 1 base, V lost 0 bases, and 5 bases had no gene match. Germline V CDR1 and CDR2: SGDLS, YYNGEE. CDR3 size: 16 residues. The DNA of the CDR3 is TGTGCCAGCAGCGTAGGGACAGGGAATATCCAAGAGACCCAGTACTTC. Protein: CASSVGTGNIQETQYF. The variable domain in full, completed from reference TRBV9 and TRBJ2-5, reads DSGVTQTPKHLITATGQRVTLRCSPRSGDLSVYWYQQSLDQGLQFLIQYYNGEERAKGNILERFSAQQFPDLHSELNLSSLELGDSALYFCASSVGTGNIQETQYFGPGTRLLVL.

CDR3 sequence (DNA): TGTGCCTGGAGTGCCGGACTAGCGGGGTTCACAGATACGCAGTATTTT. It encodes CAWSAGLAGFTDTQYF. This chain connects TRBV30 to TRBJ2-3; 12 bases align to TRBD2. CDR3 size: 16 residues. Per germline, CDR1 GTSNPN and CDR2 SVGIG (reference sequence). V shed 1 base and J 2 bases; nucleotides not matched to a gene: 4.

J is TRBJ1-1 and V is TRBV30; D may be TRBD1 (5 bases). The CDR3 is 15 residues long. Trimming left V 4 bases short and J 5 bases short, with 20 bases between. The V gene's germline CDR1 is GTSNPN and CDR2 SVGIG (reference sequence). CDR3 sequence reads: CAWIPGGALRTEAFF. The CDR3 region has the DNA TGTGCCTGGATACCCGGAGGGGCACTAAGAACTGAAGCTTTCTTT.

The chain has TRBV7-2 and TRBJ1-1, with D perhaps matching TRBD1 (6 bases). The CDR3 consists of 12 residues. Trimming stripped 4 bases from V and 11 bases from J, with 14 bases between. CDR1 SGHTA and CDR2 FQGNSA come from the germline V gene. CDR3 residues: CASSSSGGAAFF. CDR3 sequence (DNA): TGTGCCAGCAGCTCCTCTGGGGGGGCCGCTTTCTTT.

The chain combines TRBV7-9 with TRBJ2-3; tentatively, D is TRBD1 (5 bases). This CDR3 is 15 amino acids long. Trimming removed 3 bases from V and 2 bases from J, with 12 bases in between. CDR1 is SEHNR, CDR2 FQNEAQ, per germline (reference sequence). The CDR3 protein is CASSLIGADTDTQYF. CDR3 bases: TGTGCCAGCAGCTTGATAGGGGCCGACACAGATACGCAGTATTTT.